The 25 T cell receptor beta chains presented below share a single source sample, sequenced in a study of control samples from healthy donors and cancer patients (TCRdb year 2020). Receptor libraries were prepared by the immunoSEQ multiplex PCR assay. TCRdb limited this immuneACCESS table to in-frame rearrangements with V and J called. A share of clones is missing; checked studies link under half to unresolved V genes, and the rest is unexplained. This sample lists 390,000 or so clones; roughly 90% were detected once. Of the sample, 5% to 8% falls within the top ten clones. Specimen: PBMCs. The receptors were sampled from a man aged 35-49 years with head and neck cancer.

The chain links TRBV4-2 to TRBJ2-7; TRBD1 matches at 8 bases. The V and J ends lost 1 base and 1 base, in that order; junction bases with no gene match: 12. CDR1 and CDR2 from the germline V gene are LGHNA and YNFKEQ. The CDR3 extends over 18 amino acids. In DNA form, the CDR3 reads TGTGCCAGCAGCCAAGGGTCTGGCAGGGGGCCAGGATCCTACGAGCAGTACTTC. The encoded protein is CASSQGSGRGPGSYEQYF.

J is TRBJ2-7 and V is TRBV7-9; D could derive from TRBD1 or TRBD2 (5 bases each). V gave up 4 bases and J gave up 0 bases, with 16 bases separating them. The length of the CDR3 is 16 residues. Germline assignment: CDR1 SEHNR and CDR2 FQNEAQ (reference sequence). The CDR3 loop is CASSSRDGTSSYEQYF. CDR3 sequence (DNA): TGTGCCAGCAGCTCCCGGGACGGAACAAGCTCCTACGAGCAGTACTTC.

The chain joins TRBV4-2 to TRBJ2-5; 8 bases agree with TRBD2. In germline, CDR1 is LGHNA, CDR2 YNFKEQ. This CDR3 has 17 amino acids. V was clipped by 1 base and J by 5 bases; unmatched bases: 12. CDR3 DNA sequence: TGTGCCAGCAGCCAAGCGGATAGCGGGGAGGGAGGGGAGACCCAGTACTTC. Translated, it gives CASSQADSGEGGETQYF.

This chain uses TRBV16 with TRBJ1-4; D not resolved. V lost 3 bases to trimming and J lost 12 bases, with 11 bases between them. The germline V gene encodes CDR1 KGHSY and CDR2 FQNENV. There are 12 residues in the CDR3. The DNA for the CDR3 is TGTGCCAGCAGCCATCTACTTGTGGAACTGTTTTTT. It codes for CASSHLLVELFF.

This sequence joins TRBV9 and TRBJ2-7; 7 nucleotides align to TRBD1. CDR3 length equals 16 residues. Unmatched junction bases numbered 9, after V lost 3 bases and J lost 0 bases. CDR1 SGDLS and CDR2 YYNGEE come from the germline V gene. The CDR3 DNA reads TGTGCCAGCAGCGACCCCGGGACAGATCCCTCCTACGAGCAGTACTTC. Translation gives CASSDPGTDPSYEQYF.

J is TRBJ1-5 and V is TRBV7-9; no clear D. This CDR3 has 15 amino acids. Trimming pared 1 base from V and 0 bases from J, leaving 7 bases between. Germline V CDR1 and CDR2: SEHNR, FQNEAQ (reference sequence). Here the CDR3 DNA reads TGTGCCAGCAGCTTAGATACAGTTAGCAATCAGCCCCAGCATTTT. Its translation: CASSLDTVSNQPQHF.

J is TRBJ2-3 and V is TRBV6-5; 8 bases line up with TRBD2. The V and J ends lost 7 bases and 4 bases, in that order; junction bases with no gene match: 4. Germline V gives CDR1 MNHEY, CDR2 SVGAGI. The CDR3 covers 13 residues. This CDR3 reads CASKVTSADTQYF. CDR3 in DNA: TGTGCCAGCAAGGTGACTAGCGCAGATACGCAGTATTTT.

The V call is TRBV4-3, the J call TRBJ1-3; D possibly corresponds to TRBD1 (5 bases). Deletions cut 4 bases from V and 0 bases from J, with 16 bases between. The CDR3 runs to 17 residues. Germline assignment: CDR1 LGHNA and CDR2 YSLEER. This chain's CDR3 is CASSRLTEGLSGNTIYF. The CDR3 bases are TGCGCCAGCAGCCGCCTGACAGAGGGCCTCTCTGGAAACACCATATATTTT.

The gene calls are TRBV29-1 and TRBJ1-4; possibly TRBD1 for D (6 bases). Germline V gives CDR1 SQVTM, CDR2 ANQGSEA. The ends were cut back, 7 bases at V and 2 bases at J, with 14 bases in the middle. The CDR3 loop spans 14 amino acids. CDR3 nucleotide sequence: TGCAGCGCCCAAAGGGGGACTACTAATGAAAAACTGTTTTTT. Translated: CSAQRGTTNEKLFF.

The chain links TRBV19 to TRBJ2-3; 7 bases map to TRBD1. Germline CDR1 reads LNHDA; CDR2 reads SQIVND (reference sequence). The CDR3 runs 13 residues. V lost 3 bases to trimming and J lost 6 bases; unmatched junction nucleotides: 3. The CDR3 loop is CASSMDRRDTQYF. The DNA for the CDR3 is TGTGCCAGTAGTATGGACAGGAGGGATACGCAGTATTTT.

The rearrangement uses TRBV6-5 and TRBJ1-6; 9 nucleotides line up with TRBD1. The CDR3 is 15 residues long. CDR1 MNHEY and CDR2 SVGAGI come from the germline V gene. Losses at the gene ends were 2 bases for V and 9 bases for J; bases not matched to a gene: 5. This CDR3 reads CASSYRDRDGSPLHF. In DNA, the CDR3 is TGTGCCAGCAGTTACAGGGACAGGGACGGTTCACCCCTCCACTTT.

The CDR3 sequence is CASSFRGSDEKLFF. Written as DNA, the CDR3 is TGTGCCAGCAGTTTTCGGGGGTCGGACGAAAAACTGTTTTTT. The rearrangement links TRBV27 to TRBJ1-4, with D maybe TRBD1 (5 bases). The CDR3 covers 14 residues. CDR1 and CDR2 from the germline V gene are MNHEY and SMNVEV (reference sequence). The V end was cut by 3 bases, the J end by 8 bases, with 13 bases between.

The V gene is TRBV11-2, the J gene TRBJ2-7; TRBD1 might be the D (6 bases). V shed 1 base and J shed 0 bases, with 10 bases lying between them. The germline V gene encodes CDR1 SGHAT and CDR2 FQNNGV. The length of the CDR3 is 15 residues. In DNA form, the CDR3 reads TGTGCCAGCAGCTTAGTACAGGGCAACTCCTACGAGCAGTACTTC. Amino acid sequence: CASSLVQGNSYEQYF.

J is TRBJ1-5 and V is TRBV4-3; D remains unclear. This CDR3 contains 13 residues. The V and J ends lost 0 bases and 7 bases respectively, with 7 bases between them. Per the germline V gene, CDR1 is LGHNA and CDR2 is YSLEER. The CDR3 DNA reads TGCGCCAGCAGCCAAGATGACCGGCAGCCCCAGCATTTT. Amino acids: CASSQDDRQPQHF.

The chain has TRBV5-1 and TRBJ2-3; D uncertain. Germline V CDR1 and CDR2: SGHRS, YFSETQ. CDR3 length equals 15 residues. V lost 1 base and J 2 bases, leaving 11 bases between the germline ends. The CDR3 nucleotides are TGCGCCAGCAGCTTGTATCCGGCCCTCACAGATACGCAGTATTTT. This translates into CASSLYPALTDTQYF.

This clone was observed a single time. The rearrangement uses TRBV27 and TRBJ2-3; maybe TRBD1 (6 bases). V lost 2 bases and J lost 3, with 12 bases in between. Germline assignment: CDR1 MNHEY and CDR2 SMNVEV (reference sequence). The length of the CDR3 is 15 residues. The CDR3 nucleotides read TGTGCCAGCAGTTTAACACGAGGACAGACAGATACGCAGTATTTT. Translation gives CASSLTRGQTDTQYF.

V gene TRBV7-9 combines with J gene TRBJ1-1, with unresolved D. V dropped 8 bases and J dropped 3 bases, with 19 bases sitting between them. The germline CDR1 and CDR2 sequences are SEHNR and FQNEAQ (reference sequence). The CDR3 is 15 amino acids. In DNA form, the CDR3 reads TGTGCCAGCGATACTAAGGAGGCGGGTTACACTGAAGCTTTCTTT. It encodes CASDTKEAGYTEAFF.

The CDR3 region is CASSAGRGQGHYGYTF. DNA for the CDR3: TGTGCCAGCAGTGCGGGTAGGGGACAGGGGCACTATGGCTACACCTTC. The chain employs TRBV6-1 and TRBJ1-2; 10 nucleotides match TRBD1. Germline V gives CDR1 MNHNS, CDR2 SASEGT. J lost 3 bases, V lost 4 bases, and 8 bases had no gene match. CDR3 length: 16 amino acids.

The V and J genes are TRBV9 and TRBJ2-3, with D maybe TRBD1 (6 bases). Trimming shortened V by 0 bases and J by 3 bases, and 11 bases separated the two germline ends. The CDR3 is 15 amino acids. CDR1 and CDR2 from the germline V gene are SGDLS and YYNGEE. CDR3 protein: CASSVVLGGTDTQYF. CDR3 sequence (DNA): TGTGCCAGCAGCGTAGTTCTAGGGGGTACAGATACGCAGTATTTT. Looking up the rest from reference TRBV9 and TRBJ2-3 gives the full variable domain: DSGVTQTPKHLITATGQRVTLRCSPRSGDLSVYWYQQSLDQGLQFLIQYYNGEERAKGNILERFSAQQFPDLHSELNLSSLELGDSALYFCASSVVLGGTDTQYFGPGTRLTVL.

This sequence joins TRBV12-1 and TRBJ2-3; the table's D call, TRBD1, has no DNA check behind it. TRBV12-1 is an annotated pseudogene. The CDR3 is 21 amino acids. CDR3 in amino acids: CASSFRQSRDREFTSTDTQYF. The CDR3, as DNA: TGTGCCAGCAGCTTCCGGCAATCGAGGGACAGAGAATTCACTAGCACAGATACGCAGTATTTT.

The chain uses TRBV7-9 and TRBJ2-7, with 7 bases aligning to TRBD1. V shed 5 bases, J shed 2 bases, and the junction held 6 bases outside the gene matches. Germline CDR1 SEHNR, CDR2 FQNEAQ (reference sequence). This CDR3 has 14 residues. The CDR3 reads CASSPRDRAYEQYF. Written as DNA, the CDR3 is TGTGCCAGCAGCCCTCGGGACAGAGCCTACGAGCAGTACTTC. The full variable domain, in which reference TRBV7-9 and TRBJ2-7 provide the parts outside the CDR3, is DTGVSQNPRHKITKRGQNVTFRCDPISEHNRLYWYRQTLGQGPEFLTYFQNEAQLEKSRLLSDRFSAERPKGSFSTLEIQRTEQGDSAMYLCASSPRDRAYEQYFGPGTRLTVT.

This chain uses TRBV2 with TRBJ2-7; 9 bases agree with TRBD1. The CDR3 length is 12 residues. Germline loops: CDR1 SNHLY, CDR2 FYNNEI. V was clipped by 6 bases and J by 3 bases; unmatched bases: 0. For the CDR3, the DNA is TGTGCCAGCAGGACAGGGGGCTACGAGCAGTACTTC. Translating it yields CASRTGGYEQYF.

The rearrangement uses TRBV28 and TRBJ2-7; D perhaps matches TRBD2 (6 bases). The CDR3 is made up of 16 amino acids. Trimming stripped 3 bases from V and 7 bases from J, with 22 bases between. Germline-derived CDR1 and CDR2 are MDHEN and SYDVKM. CDR3 region: CASSFSWGRDSEEQYF. The CDR3 DNA follows: TGTGCCAGCAGTTTTTCATGGGGCAGGGACTCGGAAGAGCAGTACTTC.

The chain couples TRBV5-1 to TRBJ2-7; possible D gene TRBD1, 6 bases. This CDR3 is 15 amino acids long. Germline lookup yields CDR1 SGHRS and CDR2 YFSETQ. V gave up 1 base and J gave up 5 bases, with 16 bases separating them. The CDR3 region has the DNA TGCGCCAGCAGCTTGACACGAACACAGGGCGACGAGCAGTACTTC. As protein: CASSLTRTQGDEQYF.

The chain combines TRBV6-5 with TRBJ1-2; the D gene is possibly TRBD1 (5 bases). This CDR3 is 13 amino acids long. V lost 7 bases and J lost 4, with 13 bases in between. Germline values: CDR1 MNHEY, CDR2 SVGAGI. The CDR3 coding sequence is TGTGCCAGCACGCCAGGGACGGCCTATGGCTACACCTTC. Protein: CASTPGTAYGYTF.